The 10 T cell receptor beta chains presented below share a single source sample, sequenced in a study of blood T cell repertoires in COVID-19. Sequenced by immunoSEQ multiplex PCR; TCRdb stores in-frame clones only, minus some. The data show around 500,000 clones, approximately 85% seen once. The sample was peripheral blood. Source of these receptors: a human donor in a cohort sampled during active COVID-19.

The chain couples TRBV18 to TRBJ2-1; TRBD1 matches 7 bases. The V gene end was trimmed by 2 bases and the J gene end by 9 bases; junction bases not matched to a gene: 10. CDR3 length: 15 amino acids. Germline-derived CDR1 and CDR2 are KGHSH and LQKENI. CDR3 nucleotide sequence: TGTGCCAGCTCACCATCGACAGGGAGTTCGATTGAGCAGTTCTTC. Protein: CASSPSTGSSIEQFF.

J is TRBJ1-3 and V is TRBV19, with D unclear. V was clipped by 6 bases and J by 0 bases, with 6 bases between them. Germline CDR1 reads LNHDA; CDR2 reads SQIVND (reference sequence). The CDR3 runs to 13 residues. In DNA, the CDR3 is TGTGCCAGTAGAACAGCCTCTGGAAACACCATATATTTT. Translation: CASRTASGNTIYF. The entire variable domain, with the rest obtained from reference TRBV19 and TRBJ1-3, is as follows: DGGITQSPKYLFRKEGQNVTLSCEQNLNHDAMYWYRQDPGQGLRLIYYSQIVNDFQKGDIAEGYSVSREKKESFPLTVTSAQKNPTAFYLCASRTASGNTIYFGEGSWLTVV.

The V gene is TRBV28, the J gene TRBJ1-5, with 8 nucleotides matching TRBD1. Germline CDR1 and CDR2: MDHEN and SYDVKM. The J segment lost 4 bases and the V segment lost 6 bases, leaving 5 bases of the junction unmatched. The CDR3 consists of 14 residues. CDR3 in amino acids: CASRARQGNQPQHF. The DNA of the CDR3 is TGTGCCAGCAGGGCAAGACAGGGGAATCAGCCCCAGCATTTT.

V is TRBV10-3 and J is TRBJ2-1; TRBD2 matches at 7 bases. Germline V gene data show CDR1 as ENHRY and CDR2 as SYGVKD. Trimming removed 6 bases from V and 2 bases from J; junction bases left unmatched: 13. This CDR3 spans 17 amino acids. In DNA, the CDR3 is TGTGCCATCAGAGAAGGGTGGGCGGGAGCCCCCTACAATGAGCAGTTCTTC. Amino acid sequence: CAIREGWAGAPYNEQFF.

The chain joins TRBV7-2 to TRBJ1-2, with 9 bases fitting TRBD1. V lost 5 bases to trimming and J lost 2 bases; unmatched junction nucleotides: 6. The CDR3 length is 15 residues. CDR1 is SGHTA and CDR2 is FQGNSA in the germline V gene. For the CDR3, the DNA is TGTGCCAGCAGCCAGGGGGGACAGGGAAACTATGGCTACACCTTC. Translating gives CASSQGGQGNYGYTF.

The chain is built from TRBV4-2 and TRBJ2-2; no reliable D call. This CDR3 contains 16 residues. The germline V gene has CDR1 LGHNA and CDR2 YNFKEQ. Deletions cut 0 bases from V and 4 bases from J, with 12 bases between. The CDR3 loop reads CASSQDRRPSTGELFF. In DNA form, the CDR3 reads TGTGCCAGCAGCCAAGATCGGAGACCCAGCACCGGGGAGCTGTTTTTT.

CDR3 region: CASSLARSNNSPLHF. The CDR3 nucleotides are TGTGCCAGCAGCTTAGCGCGGAGCAATAATTCACCCCTCCACTTT. This chain connects TRBV7-2 to TRBJ1-6; D gene ambiguous. This CDR3 has 15 amino acids. V was cut by 0 bases and J by 5 bases, with 8 bases left in between. From germline, CDR1 is SGHTA and CDR2 FQGNSA.

The chain links TRBV28 to TRBJ2-1; TRBD2 matches at 7 bases. The CDR3 runs to 14 residues. The V segment lost 8 bases and the J segment 3 bases; nucleotides outside the gene matches: 7. Germline CDR1 reads MDHEN; CDR2 reads SYDVKM. The CDR3 DNA reads as TGTGCCAGCCACTCTAGCGGAAACTACAATGAGCAGTTCTTC. Protein: CASHSSGNYNEQFF.

This chain links TRBV6-5 with TRBJ2-7; D remains unclear. This CDR3 is built from 16 residues. Germline CDR1 reads MNHEY; CDR2 reads SVGAGI. V was clipped by 2 bases and J by 0 bases, with 14 bases between them. CDR3 nucleotide sequence: TGTGCCAGCAGTTACCTTTATGGGCCTAACTCCTACGAGCAGTACTTC. Translating it yields CASSYLYGPNSYEQYF.

The chain couples TRBV9 to TRBJ2-5; 7 bases agree with TRBD2. V gave up 2 bases and J gave up 2 bases; unmatched junction bases: 12. The CDR3 contains 17 residues. Germline CDR1 is SGDLS and CDR2 is YYNGEE. The chain's CDR3 is CASSVSSAKAGQETQYF. CDR3 DNA: TGTGCCAGCAGCGTGAGTTCAGCCAAAGCGGGACAAGAGACCCAGTACTTC.